The clone carrying this T cell receptor beta chain was detected many times. Its antigen is not identified. The data are from a study of CD8 T cells in ankylosing spondylitis. Study-level results: As for the disease-linked clones, they showed a CD8+ phenotype and occurred at relatively low frequencies in peripheral blood. In the blood and synovial fluid of reactive arthritis, some motif variants had been previously reported. Within ankylosing spondylitis blood, a TCR beta motif made up of seven or eight highly homologous variants appeared to be characteristic.

Making the TCR beta libraries involved quantitative 5'-RACE with molecular barcodes. MiXCR, applied by TCRdb to the 5' RACE reads, yields one record per CDR3 protein. In the table there are under 200,000 distinct CDR3 sequences, more than 9% of which are singletons. CDR1 is SGHTA, CDR2 FQGNSA, per germline. The length of the CDR3 is 15 residues. Unmatched junction bases numbered 7, after V lost 6 bases and J lost 2 bases. This sequence joins TRBV7-2 and TRBJ2-3, with 8 bases lining up with TRBD1. The receptor's source is a male donor with ankylosing spondylitis or in good health (not recorded which). Input material: blood, either unsorted or a sorted T cell fraction (not recorded which). The CDR3 bases are TGTGCCAGCAGTTTTCGACAGGGGACCACAGATACGCAGTATTTT. Translation gives CASSFRQGTTDTQYF. The whole variable domain, filled in from reference TRBV7-2 and TRBJ2-3, reads GAGVSQSPSNKVTEKGKDVELRCDPISGHTALYWYRQSLGQGLEFLIYFQGNSAPDKSGLPSDRFSAERTGGSVSTLTIQRTQQEDSAVYLCASSFRQGTTDTQYFGPGTRLTVL.